A selection of T cell receptor beta chains follows, all from one sample in a study of tumor-infiltrating lymphocytes in localized non-small cell lung cancer. Data came from immunoSEQ multiplex PCR; TCRdb stores just in-frame clones and leaves some out. This table has 5,000 to 6,500 clones, about 80% appearing once. The sample consisted of lung tumor tissue. The receptors were sampled from a human donor with non-small cell lung cancer. CDR3s leave out the opening cysteine and the closing phenylalanine or tryptophan.

V: TRBV5-1
CDR3: ASGDRANTEAF

V: TRBV11-3
CDR3: ASSLESGKKLF

V: TRBV5-6
CDR3: ASSLAGPTTEQY

V: TRBV18
CDR3: ASSLEFRFSNQPQH

V: TRBV19
CDR3: ASSPLSGTGGFKVYYGYT

V: TRBV6-5
CDR3: ASSYSRGVSYGYT

V: TRBV19
CDR3: ASSIPYEGPTDRPNNEQF

V: TRBV23-1
CDR3: ASSQGAKGAKCYGYT

V: TRBV5-4
CDR3: ASSSGTGGDTGELF

V: TRBV19
CDR3: ASSIEAGNYGYT

V: TRBV11-2
CDR3: ASRLGSSYEQY

V: TRBV7-5
CDR3: ARSLTRLCQETQY

V: TRBV7-9
CDR3: ASSLIGEGQY

V: TRBV20-1
CDR3: SARDRRGYT

V: TRBV4-3
CDR3: ASSGQLGYNEQF

V: TRBV5-4
CDR3: ASSLDTRSYEQY

V: TRBV5-4
CDR3: ASSPRTSGDYEQY

V: TRBV19
CDR3: ASSAGNEQY

V: TRBV5-5
CDR3: ASSLGTDEEKLF

V: TRBV7-2
CDR3: ASSSSRGQLYNEQF

V: TRBV9
CDR3: ASSGPGTQRAQETQY

V: TRBV7-3
CDR3: ASTLGLATNAEQF

V: TRBV5-6
CDR3: ASSVDRVEETQY

V: TRBV27
CDR3: ASSSGGNTEAF

V: TRBV6-5
CDR3: ASSDGRHPDTQY

V: TRBV5-4
CDR3: ASSFGGANVLT

V: TRBV28
CDR3: ASSFRGQDEKLF

V: TRBV27
CDR3: ASSFGAPDTQY

V: TRBV6-1
CDR3: ASSEAVGGGTDTQY

V: TRBV10-3
CDR3: AISGESDGLAGESDTDTQY

V: TRBV10-1
CDR3: ASSDRGLSTGELF

V: TRBV28
CDR3: ASSGTGEAAELF

V: TRBV10-3
CDR3: AISDPTDQETQY

V: TRBV5-1
CDR3: ASSLEGGLLVTDTQY

V: TRBV30
CDR3: AWSPGLADTQY

V: TRBV10-3
CDR3: AISSPDRGGNTEAF

V: TRBV30
CDR3: ACGPQLGNTIY

V: TRBV7-2
CDR3: ASSLSWATGELF

V: TRBV10-1
CDR3: ASSESVDSYNEQF

V: TRBV5-6
CDR3: ASSLLDLQETQY

V: TRBV28
CDR3: ASSPNVVTGQETQY

V: TRBV4-1
CDR3: ASSQDPGVAGAGDTQY

V: TRBV11-2
CDR3: ASSFRMGGTNYGYT

V: TRBV5-6
CDR3: ASSPGTGFSGANVLT

V: TRBV15
CDR3: ATSRPDRDYYGYT

V: TRBV11-3
CDR3: ASSPMGQGTGELF

V: TRBV2
CDR3: ASSETSISTDTQY

V: TRBV9
CDR3: ASSVGSFGNTIY

V: TRBV7-9
CDR3: ASSPPGQWAPEAF

V: TRBV30
CDR3: AWTHTGQIFSGANVLT

V: TRBV7-2
CDR3: ASSSDRGQNSPLH

V: TRBV27
CDR3: ASRARGRRDQPQH

V: TRBV6-5
CDR3: ASSYSGTGVYEQY

V: TRBV27
CDR3: ASSSVGRADTQY